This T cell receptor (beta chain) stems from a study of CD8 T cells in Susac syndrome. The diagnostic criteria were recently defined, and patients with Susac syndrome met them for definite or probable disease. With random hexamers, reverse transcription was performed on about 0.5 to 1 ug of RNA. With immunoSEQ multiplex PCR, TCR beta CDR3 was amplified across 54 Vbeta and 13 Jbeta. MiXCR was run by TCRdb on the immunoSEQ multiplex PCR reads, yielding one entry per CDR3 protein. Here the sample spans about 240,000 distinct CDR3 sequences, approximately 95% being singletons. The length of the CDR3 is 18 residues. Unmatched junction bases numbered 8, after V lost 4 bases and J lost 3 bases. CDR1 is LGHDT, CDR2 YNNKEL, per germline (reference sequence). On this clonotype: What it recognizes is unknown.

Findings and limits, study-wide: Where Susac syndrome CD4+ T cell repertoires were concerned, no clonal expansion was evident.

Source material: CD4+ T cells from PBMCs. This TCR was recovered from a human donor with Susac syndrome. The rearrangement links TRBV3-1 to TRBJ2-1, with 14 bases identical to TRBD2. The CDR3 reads CASSPGTSGRLGYNEQFF. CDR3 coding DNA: TGTGCCAGCAGCCCCGGGACTAGCGGGAGATTGGGCTACAATGAGCAGTTCTTC.